The 15 T cell receptor beta chains reported below all come from one sample, sequenced in a study of cytotoxic CD8 clonotypes in ibrutinib-treated CLL. Assay used: immunoSEQ multiplex PCR; TCRdb lists only in-frame clones, some missing. The table has about 310,000 clones, about 80% seen once. The sample in question was PBMCs, obtained before ibrutinib treatment. The receptors stem from a human donor with chronic lymphocytic leukemia.

The genes are TRBV5-6 and TRBJ2-1; TRBD2 aligns across 7 bases. Trimming took 6 bases from V and 9 from J; bases not matched to a gene: 15. Germline CDR1 and CDR2: SGHDT and YYEEEE. The CDR3 is made up of 15 amino acids. The chain's CDR3 is CASTGGRGSSGEQFF. Here the CDR3 DNA reads TGTGCCAGCACGGGAGGACGAGGGAGTTCTGGTGAGCAGTTCTTC.

The table lists this clone with a few counts. V and J are TRBV19 and TRBJ2-2; the D is unclear. V lost 7 bases, J lost 3 bases, and 6 bases lay in between. CDR1 is LNHDA, CDR2 SQIVND, per germline (reference sequence). CDR3 length: 12 residues. The CDR3 protein is CASKSDTGELFF. The DNA for the CDR3 is TGTGCCAGTAAATCCGACACCGGGGAGCTGTTTTTT.

This chain links TRBV7-8 with TRBJ1-5; D is ambiguous. Looked up from germline, CDR1 is SGHVS and CDR2 is FQNEAQ. CDR3 length equals 13 residues. The germline V and J ends were trimmed by 5 bases and 4 bases, with 9 bases remaining between them. The CDR3 nucleotides are TGTGCCAGCAGCCGAACAGAGAATCAGCCCCAGCATTTT. It is translated as CASSRTENQPQHF.

The rearrangement uses TRBV11-2 and TRBJ2-7, with 8 bases lining up with TRBD2. The CDR3 length is 17 residues. The V gene's germline CDR1 is SGHAT and CDR2 FQNNGV. After removal of 4 bases from V and 4 bases from J, the junction contained 15 bases not matched to a gene. CDR3 sequence: CASSSYTSGAWKYEQYF. The CDR3 DNA reads TGTGCCAGCAGCTCGTACACTAGCGGAGCTTGGAAGTACGAGCAGTACTTC.

The V gene is TRBV4-1, the J gene TRBJ2-1; the D is unclear. V lost 4 bases, J lost 0 bases, and 13 bases lay in between. Germline-derived CDR1 and CDR2 are MGHRA and YSYEKL. The CDR3 covers 16 residues. Written as DNA, the CDR3 is TGCGCCAGCAGCCCAATGACAAAGAGCTCCTACAATGAGCAGTTCTTC. Its protein is CASSPMTKSSYNEQFF.

This chain joins TRBV23-1 and TRBJ1-1, with D possibly being TRBD1 (6 bases). Being an ORF, TRBV23-1 has a function that is uncertain. V was shortened by 3 bases and J by 10 bases, with 12 bases between the two germline ends. This CDR3 is 12 amino acids long. This CDR3 is CASSHGGAGAFF. CDR3 sequence (DNA): TGCGCCAGCAGTCATGGGGGCGCAGGAGCTTTCTTT.

The J gene is TRBJ2-2, the V gene TRBV4-3; 9 positions match TRBD2. Germline lookup yields CDR1 LGHNA and CDR2 YSLEER. After removal of 4 bases from V and 6 bases from J, the junction contained 9 bases not matched to a gene. The CDR3 spans 16 residues. DNA for the CDR3: TGCGCCAGCAGCCTCTCCTTTGCGGGAGGGGCCGGGGAGCTGTTTTTT. Translated: CASSLSFAGGAGELFF.

This rearrangement joins TRBV4-1 to TRBJ1-1; D may be TRBD1 (6 bases). This CDR3 is built from 14 residues. Germline V gene sequence: CDR1 MGHRA, CDR2 YSYEKL. The V gene lost 9 bases and the J gene lost 5 bases, with 19 bases spanning the gap. The CDR3 coding sequence is TGCGCCAGTAAGTCAGGGGATAGGCAGACTGAAGCTTTCTTT. It yields the protein CASKSGDRQTEAFF.

The gene calls are TRBV28 and TRBJ1-1, with no clear D. From germline, CDR1 is MDHEN and CDR2 SYDVKM. This CDR3 has 12 residues. Trimming removed 5 bases from V and 7 bases from J, with 11 bases in between. CDR3 region: CASSPLGIEAFF. The CDR3 bases are TGTGCCAGCAGTCCCCTGGGGATTGAAGCTTTCTTT.

The rearrangement links TRBV4-3 to TRBJ2-6; 14 positions agree with TRBD2. Germline V gives CDR1 LGHNA, CDR2 YSLEER. The J segment lost 2 bases and the V segment lost 3 bases, leaving 3 bases of the junction unmatched. The CDR3 has 18 amino acids. The CDR3 region is CASSQEGLAGAGANVLTF. The CDR3, as DNA: TGCGCCAGCAGCCAGGAGGGACTAGCGGGAGCTGGGGCCAACGTCCTGACTTTC.

CDR3 loop: CASSGLPYGPEAFF. The CDR3 DNA reads TGTGCCAGCAGCGGACTCCCTTACGGGCCTGAAGCTTTCTTT. The chain links TRBV9 to TRBJ1-1; D is unresolved. The germline gives CDR1 SGDLS, CDR2 YYNGEE. The CDR3 sequence is 14 residues long. The V end was cut by 3 bases, the J end by 6 bases, with 15 bases between.

The V and J genes are TRBV19 and TRBJ1-1, with no clear D. CDR1 is LNHDA, CDR2 SQIVND, per germline (reference sequence). The CDR3 is 14 amino acids. V lost 1 base, J lost 2 bases, and 8 bases lay in between. The chain's CDR3 is CASSIVPQNTEAFF. In DNA, the CDR3 is TGTGCCAGTAGTATAGTTCCCCAAAACACTGAAGCTTTCTTT.

The chain is built from TRBV9 and TRBJ2-2; a weak D match, TRBD1 (6 bases). The germline V gene encodes CDR1 SGDLS and CDR2 YYNGEE. The V end lost 4 bases, the J end lost 11 bases, and 12 bases lay between the germline ends. This CDR3 region has 12 residues. CDR3 sequence: CASSPQGRELFF. The CDR3 DNA reads as TGTGCCAGCAGCCCCCAGGGGAGAGAGCTGTTTTTT.

This chain links TRBV30 with TRBJ1-1; D is perhaps TRBD1 (5 bases). Per germline, CDR1 GTSNPN and CDR2 SVGIG (reference sequence). There are 16 residues in the CDR3. The V gene lost 4 bases and the J gene lost 2 bases, with 20 bases spanning the gap. CDR3 nucleotides: TGTGCCTGGACCAATCCTCTGCGGGGCGCTAACACTGAAGCTTTCTTT. Its translation: CAWTNPLRGANTEAFF.

The chain uses TRBV5-4 and TRBJ2-2, with a possible D match to TRBD2 (5 bases). Trimming took off 0 bases at V and 0 bases at J, with 9 bases between the two ends. This CDR3 has 16 amino acids. The V gene's germline CDR1 is SGHNT and CDR2 YYREEE (reference sequence). The CDR3 loop reads CASSLGLLANTGELFF. In DNA form, the CDR3 reads TGTGCCAGCAGCTTGGGGTTACTAGCGAACACCGGGGAGCTGTTTTTT.